One and the same sample provided the 32 T cell receptor beta chains below, sequenced in a study of CD8 T cells in Susac syndrome. The authors reverse transcribed roughly 0.5 to 1 ug RNA with random hexamers. MiXCR, applied by TCRdb to the immunoSEQ multiplex PCR reads, yields one record per CDR3 protein. The top ten clones hold around 0.072% of a sample with more than 200,000 distinct CDR3 sequences, 85% to 95% of them seen once. Sequencing was done on a sample of CD4+ T cells from PBMCs. The receptors were sampled from a human donor with multiple sclerosis.

The genes are TRBV20-1 and TRBJ1-5, with 12 bases fitting TRBD1. V lost 6 bases to trimming and J lost 3 bases; unmatched junction nucleotides: 9. This CDR3 spans 16 amino acids. From germline, CDR1 is DFQATT and CDR2 SNEGSKA (reference sequence). The CDR3 spells CSARPGTGGYNQPQHF. CDR3 sequence (DNA): TGCAGTGCGCGACCCGGGACAGGGGGCTACAATCAGCCCCAGCATTTT.

V is TRBV6-1 and J is TRBJ2-3; D is unresolved. Germline V CDR1 and CDR2: MNHNS, SASEGT. The CDR3 length is 12 residues. V was pared by 9 bases and J by 2 bases, with 9 bases between. CDR3 bases: TGTGCCAGTATGTCCTTCACAGATACGCAGTATTTT. This translates into CASMSFTDTQYF.

This clonotype was seen only once. The chain is built from TRBV5-1 and TRBJ2-5; D not certain. Germline lookup yields CDR1 SGHRS and CDR2 YFSETQ. The CDR3 is 16 residues long. The germline V and J ends were trimmed by 3 bases and 2 bases, with 17 bases remaining between them. CDR3 sequence: CASSSYTSAGQETQYF. CDR3 DNA sequence: TGCGCCAGCAGCTCGTACACTTCGGCAGGACAAGAGACCCAGTACTTC.

The chain couples TRBV27 to TRBJ1-4, with D unresolved. CDR1 is MNHEY and CDR2 is SMNVEV in the germline V gene (reference sequence). This CDR3 spans 18 amino acids. The V gene lost 2 bases and the J gene lost 3 bases, with 19 bases spanning the gap. CDR3 DNA: TGTGCCAGCAGTTTAAAGGGCGCAACTAACCGACCTAATGAAAAACTGTTTTTT. This codes for CASSLKGATNRPNEKLFF.

CDR3 region: CASSFYTGEAFF. The CDR3 DNA reads TGTGCCAGCAGCTTTTATACGGGAGAAGCTTTCTTT. The chain uses TRBV5-4 and TRBJ1-1, with D uncertain. Looked up from germline, CDR1 is SGHNT and CDR2 is YYREEE (reference sequence). The V and J ends lost 2 bases and 8 bases respectively, with 10 bases between them. The CDR3 is 12 amino acids.

V and J are TRBV6-6 and TRBJ2-1; D may be TRBD1 or TRBD2 (5 bases each). With 3 bases removed from V and 2 bases from J, the gap between germline ends came to 14 bases. The CDR3 is 16 amino acids. Germline V CDR1 and CDR2: MNHNY, SVGAGI (reference sequence). Written as DNA, the CDR3 is TGTGCCAGCAGTTATACCGGGCAGGGAGCCTACAATGAGCAGTTCTTC. Encoded protein: CASSYTGQGAYNEQFF.

This CDR3 is CAISEVQGPQHF. CDR3 nucleotide sequence: TGTGCCATCAGTGAGGTCCAGGGGCCCCAGCATTTT. The gene calls are TRBV10-3 and TRBJ1-5, with D maybe TRBD1 (5 bases). V was trimmed by 2 bases and J by 9 bases, leaving 8 bases between them. The CDR3 contains 12 residues. The germline V gene encodes CDR1 ENHRY and CDR2 SYGVKD.

The table lists this clonotype with a few counts. The chain employs TRBV6-1 and TRBJ1-2; maybe TRBD1 (5 bases). Looked up from germline, CDR1 is MNHNS and CDR2 is SASEGT. V was cut by 4 bases and J by 3 bases, with 15 bases left in between. The CDR3 loop spans 15 amino acids. This CDR3 is CASSVFQGGDYGYTF. The CDR3 DNA reads TGTGCCAGCAGTGTTTTTCAGGGTGGGGACTATGGCTACACCTTC.

The chain carries TRBV11-3 and TRBJ2-2; D gene uncertain. With 4 bases removed from V and 2 bases from J, the gap between germline ends came to 14 bases. Germline V gene data show CDR1 as SGHNT and CDR2 as YENEEA. The CDR3 is made up of 16 amino acids. The CDR3 DNA reads TGTGCCAGCAGCTCCCTCTGGGTAGAAAACACCGGGGAGCTGTTTTTT. Translating gives CASSSLWVENTGELFF. Full variable domain (remainder filled in from reference TRBV11-3 and TRBJ2-2): EAGVVQSPRYKIIEKKQPVAFWCNPISGHNTLYWYLQNLGQGPELLIRYENEEAVDDSQLPKDRFSAERLKGVDSTLKIQPAELGDSAVYLCASSSLWVENTGELFFGEGSRLTVL.

The chain combines TRBV7-3 with TRBJ1-2, with 9 bases identical to TRBD1. Germline CDR1 SGHTA, CDR2 FQGTGA. The CDR3 is 16 residues long. V gave up 4 bases and J gave up 4 bases; unmatched junction bases: 10. The chain's CDR3 is CASSYTGTGLGYGYTF. CDR3 DNA: TGTGCCAGCAGCTACACCGGGACAGGGTTAGGCTATGGCTACACCTTC.

This rearrangement joins TRBV3-1 to TRBJ2-7, with TRBD2 matching 9 bases. CDR3 length: 15 residues. V trimming: 0 bases; J trimming: 7 bases; junction bases outside the gene matches: 7. Germline V CDR1 and CDR2: LGHDT, YNNKEL (reference sequence). This CDR3 reads CASSQDTSGRREQYV. The CDR3 coding sequence is TGTGCCAGCAGCCAAGATACGAGCGGGAGGCGTGAGCAGTACGTC.

The gene calls are TRBV6-2 or TRBV6-3 and TRBJ2-5; D is undetermined. CDR1 and CDR2 from the germline V gene are MNHEY and SVGEGT. V lost 6 bases and J 7 bases, leaving 15 bases between the germline ends. This CDR3 is built from 13 residues. The CDR3: CASSLGRRGTQYF. CDR3 bases: TGTGCCAGCAGCCTGGGTCGAAGAGGGACCCAGTACTTC.

This clonotype was seen a single time. The chain links TRBV5-4 to TRBJ2-3; a weak D match, TRBD1 (6 bases). Per the germline V gene, CDR1 is SGHNT and CDR2 is YYREEE (reference sequence). The length of the CDR3 is 13 residues. The V gene lost 1 base and the J gene lost 6 bases, with 9 bases spanning the gap. The CDR3 coding sequence is TGTGCCAGCAGCTTGACAGGGTCGGATACGCAGTATTTT. This translates into CASSLTGSDTQYF. Based on the CDR3 plus reference TRBV5-4 and TRBJ2-3, the full variable domain is ETGVTQSPTHLIKTRGQQVTLRCSSQSGHNTVSWYQQALGQGPQFIFQYYREEENGRGNFPPRFSGLQFPNYSSELNVNALELDDSALYLCASSLTGSDTQYFGPGTRLTVL.

This clonotype was detected once. J is TRBJ2-7 and V is TRBV30; the match to TRBD1 covers 8 bases. The CDR3 is made up of 16 amino acids. V was pared by 2 bases and J by 1 base, with 10 bases of the junction left unmatched. Germline V lookup: CDR1 GTSNPN, CDR2 SVGIG (reference sequence). The CDR3 is CAWSPRGRTGSYEQYV. The DNA of the CDR3 is TGTGCCTGGAGTCCCAGGGGGCGGACAGGATCCTACGAGCAGTACGTC.

This clonotype was counted a single time. The V and J genes are TRBV6-6 and TRBJ1-2, with TRBD1 matching 7 bases. With 5 bases clipped from V and 0 bases from J, the junction kept 6 bases outside the gene matches. Germline V CDR1 and CDR2: MNHNY, SVGAGI (reference sequence). The CDR3 runs 15 residues. CDR3: CASSETGQSNYGYTF. For the CDR3, the DNA is TGTGCCAGCAGTGAGACGGGACAGTCTAACTATGGCTACACCTTC.

The chain links TRBV7-6 to TRBJ2-1; 14 bases are a match to TRBD2. The V segment lost 4 bases and the J segment 1 base; nucleotides outside the gene matches: 12. The CDR3 has 20 amino acids. Germline lookup yields CDR1 SGHVS and CDR2 FNYEAQ. The CDR3 nucleotides are TGTGCCAGCAGCTCAAGACTAGCGGGAGGGCGCGGGGGATCCTACAATGAGCAGTTCTTC. Amino acids: CASSSRLAGGRGGSYNEQFF.

This clonotype appeared once. The chain employs TRBV3-1 and TRBJ2-5; no firm D call. CDR1 LGHDT and CDR2 YNNKEL come from the germline V gene (reference sequence). The CDR3 loop spans 12 amino acids. V was shortened by 2 bases and J by 2 bases, with 3 bases between the two germline ends. Here the CDR3 reads CASSQNQETQYF. For the CDR3, the DNA is TGTGCCAGCAGCCAAAATCAAGAGACCCAGTACTTC.

V is TRBV11-2 and J is TRBJ2-3, with D possibly being TRBD2 (5 bases). V was trimmed by 6 bases and J by 0 bases, leaving 13 bases between them. Germline values: CDR1 SGHAT, CDR2 FQNNGV. This CDR3 contains 15 residues. As DNA, the CDR3 is TGTGCCAGCAGTCGTGCCCGGGATAGCACAGATACGCAGTATTTT. Encoded protein: CASSRARDSTDTQYF.

The chain has TRBV29-1 and TRBJ1-2; D not certain. V was trimmed by 4 bases and J by 0 bases, leaving 9 bases between them. The CDR3 has 13 amino acids. The germline gives CDR1 SQVTM, CDR2 ANQGSEA. The CDR3 here is CSVVVTANYGYTF. As DNA, the CDR3 is TGCAGCGTTGTGGTCACAGCTAACTATGGCTACACCTTC. Supplemented by reference TRBV29-1 and TRBJ1-2, the full variable domain reads SAVISQKPSRDICQRGTSLTIQCQVDSQVTMMFWYRQQPGQSLTLIATANQGSEATYESGFVIDKFPISRPNLTFSTLTVSNMSPEDSSIYLCSVVVTANYGYTFGSGTRLTVV.

The count of this clonotype is one. Germline and junction disagree at one end, which may indicate a read error. The chain has TRBV7-7 and TRBJ2-3; TRBD1 is a possible D gene (5 bases). Germline V gene sequence: CDR1 SSHAT, CDR2 FNYEAQ (reference sequence). This CDR3 is 13 amino acids long. This CDR3 reads CASSIAGSDTQYF. The DNA for the CDR3 is TGTGCTAGCAGCATCGCAGGGTCAGATACGCAGTATTTT.

The J gene is TRBJ1-2, the V gene TRBV29-1; D not resolved. This CDR3 contains 11 residues. Germline values: CDR1 SQVTM, CDR2 ANQGSEA. V was pared by 5 bases and J by 7 bases, with 11 bases between. The CDR3 DNA sequence: TGCAGCGTTTTTGGGGTCCTTGGCTACACCTTC. Translating gives CSVFGVLGYTF. The full variable domain, its missing parts supplied by reference TRBV29-1 and TRBJ1-2, is SAVISQKPSRDICQRGTSLTIQCQVDSQVTMMFWYRQQPGQSLTLIATANQGSEATYESGFVIDKFPISRPNLTFSTLTVSNMSPEDSSIYLCSVFGVLGYTFGSGTRLTVV.

As DNA, the CDR3 is TGTGCCAGCAGCGCTAGCTGGAACACCGGGGAGCTGTTTTTT. Translating it yields CASSASWNTGELFF. The chain is built from TRBV27 and TRBJ2-2, with D possibly being TRBD2 (5 bases). The CDR3 loop spans 14 amino acids. With 6 bases removed from V and 1 base from J, the gap between germline ends came to 9 bases. The V gene's germline CDR1 is MNHEY and CDR2 SMNVEV (reference sequence).

This clonotype came up a few times. The junction shows a germline mismatch at one end, possibly a read error. V and J are TRBV29-1 and TRBJ2-6; TRBD1 might be the D (6 bases). CDR1 and CDR2 (germline): SQVTM, ANQGSEA. CDR3 size: 14 residues. The CDR3 is CSAGQSSGANVLTF. The CDR3 DNA sequence: TGCAGCGCTGGACAGAGCTCTGGGGCCAATGTCCTGACTTTC.

The chain uses TRBV28 and TRBJ2-5; TRBD2 might be the D (5 bases). Germline-derived CDR1 and CDR2 are MDHEN and SYDVKM. The CDR3 sequence is 15 residues long. V lost 8 bases and J lost 5, with 21 bases in between. The CDR3: CASSTRGSAWETQYF. DNA for the CDR3: TGTGCCAGCTCTACCAGAGGTAGCGCCTGGGAGACCCAGTACTTC.

The chain couples TRBV15 to TRBJ2-3, with 9 bases aligning to TRBD1. In germline, CDR1 is LNHNV, CDR2 YYDKDF (reference sequence). The CDR3 has 16 amino acids. J lost 5 bases, V lost 3 bases, and 9 bases had no gene match. In nucleotides, the CDR3 is TGTGCCACCAGCAGGTACGGGACAGGGAGTAAAGATACGCAGTATTTT. Translated: CATSRYGTGSKDTQYF.

This clonotype occurred a few times. The gene calls are TRBV11-2 and TRBJ2-7; D is unclear. From germline, CDR1 is SGHAT and CDR2 FQNNGV. Between the trimmed V and J ends, which lost 4 bases and 2 bases, there was a span of 15 bases. The CDR3 contains 15 residues. CDR3 nucleotides: TGTGCCAGCAGCTCACTTACACAGAAGACCTACGAGCAGTACTTC. This sequence encodes CASSSLTQKTYEQYF.

The chain couples TRBV5-5 to TRBJ1-1; D gene unclear. The germline CDR1 and CDR2 sequences are SGHKS and YYEKEE (reference sequence). Deletions cut 3 bases from V and 1 base from J, with 7 bases between. The CDR3 covers 13 residues. CDR3 sequence reads: CASSYATNTEAFF. The CDR3 coding sequence is TGTGCCAGCAGCTATGCTACGAACACTGAAGCTTTCTTT.

The chain couples TRBV30 to TRBJ2-4; 10 positions match TRBD2. The CDR3 spans 16 residues. J lost 4 bases, V lost 3 bases, and 9 bases had no gene match. CDR1 GTSNPN and CDR2 SVGIG come from the germline V gene (reference sequence). CDR3 amino acids: CAWRGASGRAKNIQYF. CDR3 coding DNA: TGTGCCTGGAGAGGGGCCAGCGGGAGGGCTAAAAACATTCAGTACTTC.

This clonotype was observed a single time. The chain recombines TRBV20-1 with TRBJ2-1; 13 bases align to TRBD2. The CDR3 has 15 amino acids. J gave up 4 bases and V 1 base, and 1 base lay outside the gene matches. Germline V gene sequence: CDR1 DFQATT, CDR2 SNEGSKA (reference sequence). CDR3 sequence (DNA): TGCAGTGCTAGAGTACTAGCGGGAGGGTACAATGAGCAGTTCTTC. It is translated as CSARVLAGGYNEQFF.

This rearrangement joins TRBV5-1 to TRBJ2-6, with D uncertain. There are 17 residues in the CDR3. The germline CDR1 and CDR2 sequences are SGHRS and YFSETQ. Between the trimmed V and J ends, which lost 0 bases and 0 bases, there was a span of 10 bases. CDR3 in amino acids: CASSLDPPGSGANVLTF. In DNA form, the CDR3 reads TGCGCCAGCAGCTTGGACCCACCGGGCTCTGGGGCCAACGTCCTGACTTTC.

The chain employs TRBV12-3 or TRBV12-4 and TRBJ1-6; perhaps TRBD1 as D (5 bases). The CDR3 extends over 13 amino acids. V gave up 6 bases and J gave up 12 bases, with 15 bases separating them. DNA of the CDR3: TGTGCCAGCAGATTAACGGCCCAGGGACCCCTCCACTTT. The encoded protein is CASRLTAQGPLHF.

This chain joins TRBV29-1 and TRBJ1-2, with 8 bases identical to TRBD1. Unmatched junction bases numbered 6, after V lost 7 bases and J lost 5 bases. CDR1 SQVTM and CDR2 ANQGSEA come from the germline V gene. This CDR3 comprises 12 residues. CDR3 DNA sequence: TGCAGCGGTAGGACAGGGAGGTATGGCTACACCTTC. Encoded protein: CSGRTGRYGYTF.